The clone carrying this TCR beta chain occurred a few times. Its antigen is currently unknown. The data derive from a study of blood T cells in healthy people across ages. Study-level background: Every two T cells gave about one barcoded beta molecule via template switching. Study-wide findings and caveats: With donor CMV status unknown, expanded clonotype changes were possibly confounded.

A J-beta primer mix and a sample-barcoded 5' primer were used in a second PCR of about 7 to 11 cycles. Each CDR3 protein is one row after TCRdb ran MiXCR on the 5' RACE reads. The top ten clones hold just over 15% of a sample with around 650,000 distinct CDR3 sequences, about 32% of them seen once. The CDR3 length is 12 residues. V was pared by 5 bases and J by 9 bases, with 8 bases between. The germline CDR1 and CDR2 sequences are MNHEY and SVGEGT. The sequence was collected from a woman aged 80 or over in good health. This chain uses TRBV6-2 or TRBV6-3 with TRBJ1-6, with unresolved D. The sequenced sample consisted of blood. The CDR3 is CASSVYGSPLHF. For the CDR3, the DNA is TGTGCCAGCAGTGTCTACGGTTCACCCCTCCACTTT.